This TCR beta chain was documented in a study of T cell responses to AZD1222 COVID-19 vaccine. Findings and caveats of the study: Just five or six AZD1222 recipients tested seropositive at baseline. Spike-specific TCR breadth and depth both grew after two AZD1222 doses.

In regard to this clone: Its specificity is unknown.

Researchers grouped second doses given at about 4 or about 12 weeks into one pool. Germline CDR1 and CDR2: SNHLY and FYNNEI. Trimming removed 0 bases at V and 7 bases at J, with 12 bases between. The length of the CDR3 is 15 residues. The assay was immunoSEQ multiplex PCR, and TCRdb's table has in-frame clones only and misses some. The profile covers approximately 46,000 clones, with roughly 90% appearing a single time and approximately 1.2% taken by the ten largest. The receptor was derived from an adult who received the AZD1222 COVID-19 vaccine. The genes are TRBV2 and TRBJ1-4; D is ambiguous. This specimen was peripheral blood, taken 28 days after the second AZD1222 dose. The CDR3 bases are TGTGCCAGCAGTGAAGCCCGTCAATCTTTTGAAAAACTGTTTTTT. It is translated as CASSEARQSFEKLFF.